What follows is one T cell receptor (beta chain) and its context. The data are from a study of cytomegalovirus exposure and HLA in healthy donors. PCR involved 60 Vbeta and 13 Jbeta primers. The protocol was immunoSEQ multiplex PCR, while the TCRdb copy is restricted to in-frame clones and leaves out a portion. This listing includes some 20,000 clones. Germline lookup yields CDR1 SGHRS and CDR2 YFSETQ. The CDR3 length is 12 residues. Trimming left V 4 bases short and J 7 bases short, with 11 bases between. This rearrangement joins TRBV5-1 to TRBJ1-2; no clear D. The TCR was taken from a man aged 60-69 years in good health and CMV-seropositive. Sample: PBMCs. The DNA for the CDR3 is TGCGCCAGCAGCCCACCCCCCGGTGGCTACACCTTC. It specifies CASSPPPGGYTF.